This record looks at one TCR beta chain sequence and its context. In the authors' methods: Using reference gene primer amplification, nucleated cell counts were estimated. Assay used: immunoSEQ multiplex PCR; TCRdb lists only in-frame clones, some missing. V and J calls and clone size come straight from that table; D and trimming were deduced from the DNA. Here the sample spans about 120,000 clones, approximately 83% being singletons. Trimming removed 0 bases at V and 8 bases at J, with 10 bases between. CDR3 length: 13 residues. Germline V gene sequence: CDR1 LGHDT, CDR2 YNNKEL (reference sequence). The data stem from a study of blood T cell repertoires in COVID-19.

The material sequenced was peripheral blood. This clonotype was obtained from a man older than 75 with acute or convalescent COVID-19. The chain employs TRBV3-1 (or the pseudogene TRBV3-2) and TRBJ1-1, with D uncertain. Here the CDR3 DNA reads TGTGCCAGCAGCCAAGAAGGTTCTAGAGAAGCTTTCTTT. Encoded protein: CASSQEGSREAFF.